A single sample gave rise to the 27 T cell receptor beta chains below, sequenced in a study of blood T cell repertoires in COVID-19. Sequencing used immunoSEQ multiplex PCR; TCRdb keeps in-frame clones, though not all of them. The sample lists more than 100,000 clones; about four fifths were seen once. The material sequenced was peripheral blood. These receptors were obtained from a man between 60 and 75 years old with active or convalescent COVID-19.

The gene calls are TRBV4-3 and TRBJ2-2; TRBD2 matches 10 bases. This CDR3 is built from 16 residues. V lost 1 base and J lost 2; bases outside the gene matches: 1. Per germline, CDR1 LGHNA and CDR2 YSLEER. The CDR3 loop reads CASSQGTSGNTGELFF. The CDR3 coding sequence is TGCGCCAGCAGCCAAGGGACTAGCGGAAACACCGGGGAGCTGTTTTTT.

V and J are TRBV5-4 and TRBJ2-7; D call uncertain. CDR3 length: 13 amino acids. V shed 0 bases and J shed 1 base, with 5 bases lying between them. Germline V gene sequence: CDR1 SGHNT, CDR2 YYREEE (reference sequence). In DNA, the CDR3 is TGTGCCAGCAGCTTGGAGACTTCCTACGAGCAGTACTTC. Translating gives CASSLETSYEQYF.

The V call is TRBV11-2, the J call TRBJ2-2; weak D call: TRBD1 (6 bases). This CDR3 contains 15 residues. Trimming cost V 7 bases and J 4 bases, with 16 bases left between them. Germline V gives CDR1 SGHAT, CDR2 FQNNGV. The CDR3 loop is CASTLSGALTGELFF. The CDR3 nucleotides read TGTGCCAGCACCCTTTCAGGGGCCCTCACCGGGGAGCTGTTTTTT.

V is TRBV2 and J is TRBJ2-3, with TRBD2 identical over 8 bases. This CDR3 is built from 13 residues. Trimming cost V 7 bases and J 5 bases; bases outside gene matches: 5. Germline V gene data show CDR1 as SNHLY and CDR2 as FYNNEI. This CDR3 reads CASTRLAKDTQYF. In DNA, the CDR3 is TGTGCCAGCACCCGACTAGCGAAAGATACGCAGTATTTT.

CDR3 DNA: TGCGCCAGCAGCCTAGGAGGACAGGGCAATCAGCCCCAGCATTTT. Its translation is CASSLGGQGNQPQHF. V is TRBV5-1 and J is TRBJ1-5; 7 bases are a match to TRBD1. V dropped 4 bases and J dropped 2; count of bases not matched to a gene: 6. The CDR3 has 15 amino acids. The germline V gene has CDR1 SGHRS and CDR2 YFSETQ.

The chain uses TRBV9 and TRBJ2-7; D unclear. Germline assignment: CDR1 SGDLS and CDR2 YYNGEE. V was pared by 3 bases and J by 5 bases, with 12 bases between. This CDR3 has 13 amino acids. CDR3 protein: CASSEQSRDEQYF. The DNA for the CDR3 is TGTGCCAGCAGCGAACAAAGCCGGGACGAGCAGTACTTC. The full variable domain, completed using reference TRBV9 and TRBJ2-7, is DSGVTQTPKHLITATGQRVTLRCSPRSGDLSVYWYQQSLDQGLQFLIQYYNGEERAKGNILERFSAQQFPDLHSELNLSSLELGDSALYFCASSEQSRDEQYFGPGTRLTVT.

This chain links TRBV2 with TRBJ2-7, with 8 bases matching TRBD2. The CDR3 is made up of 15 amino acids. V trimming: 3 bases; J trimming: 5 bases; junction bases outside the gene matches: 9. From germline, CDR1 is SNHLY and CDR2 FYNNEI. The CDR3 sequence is CASSDAQREWNEQYF. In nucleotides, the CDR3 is TGTGCCAGCAGTGATGCCCAGCGGGAGTGGAACGAGCAGTACTTC.

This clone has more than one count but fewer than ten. CDR3 DNA: TGTGCCAGTAGTCGGACAGGGAGATCACCCCTCCACTTT. It specifies CASSRTGRSPLHF. The rearrangement joins TRBV19 to TRBJ1-6, with 8 bases identical to TRBD1. The CDR3 loop spans 13 amino acids. Germline V CDR1 and CDR2: LNHDA, SQIVND (reference sequence). J lost 10 bases, V lost 5 bases, and 4 bases had no gene match. Full variable domain (missing parts from reference TRBV19 and TRBJ1-6): DGGITQSPKYLFRKEGQNVTLSCEQNLNHDAMYWYRQDPGQGLRLIYYSQIVNDFQKGDIAEGYSVSREKKESFPLTVTSAQKNPTAFYLCASSRTGRSPLHFGNGTRLTVT.

CDR3 sequence reads: CASSGLAGGNYEQYF. The CDR3 DNA is TGTGCCAGCAGTGGACTAGCGGGAGGGAACTACGAGCAGTACTTC. The rearrangement joins TRBV2 to TRBJ2-7, with 14 bases lining up with TRBD2. Losses at the gene ends were 4 bases for V and 3 bases for J; bases not matched to a gene: 2. The CDR3 runs to 15 residues. Germline V gene sequence: CDR1 SNHLY, CDR2 FYNNEI. Based on the CDR3 plus reference TRBV2 and TRBJ2-7, the full variable domain is EPEVTQTPSHQVTQMGQEVILRCVPISNHLYFYWYRQILGQKVEFLVSFYNNEISEKSEIFDDQFSVERPDGSNFTLKIRSTKLEDSAMYFCASSGLAGGNYEQYFGPGTRLTVT.

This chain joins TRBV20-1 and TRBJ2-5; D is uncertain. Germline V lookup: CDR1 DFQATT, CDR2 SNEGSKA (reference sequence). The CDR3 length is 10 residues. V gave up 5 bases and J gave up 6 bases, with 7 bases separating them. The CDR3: CSASRQTQYF. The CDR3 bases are TGCAGTGCTTCTCGTCAGACCCAGTACTTC.

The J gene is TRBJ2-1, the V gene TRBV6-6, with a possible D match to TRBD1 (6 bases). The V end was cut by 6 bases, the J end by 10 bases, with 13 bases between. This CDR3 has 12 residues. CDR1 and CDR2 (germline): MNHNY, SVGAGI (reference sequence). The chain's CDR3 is CASRAGVGEQFF. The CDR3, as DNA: TGTGCCAGCAGGGCAGGGGTGGGCGAGCAGTTCTTC.

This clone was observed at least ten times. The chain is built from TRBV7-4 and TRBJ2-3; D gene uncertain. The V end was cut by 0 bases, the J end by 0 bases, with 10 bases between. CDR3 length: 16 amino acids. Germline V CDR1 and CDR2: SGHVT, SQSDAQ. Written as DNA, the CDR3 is TGTGCCAGCAGCTTAGCGCGGCTACATAGCACAGATACGCAGTATTTT. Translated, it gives CASSLARLHSTDTQYF.

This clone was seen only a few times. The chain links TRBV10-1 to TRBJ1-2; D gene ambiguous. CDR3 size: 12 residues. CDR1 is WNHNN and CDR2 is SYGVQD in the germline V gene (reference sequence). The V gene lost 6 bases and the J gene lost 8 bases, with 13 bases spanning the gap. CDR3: CASRSPEAGYTF. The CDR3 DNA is TGCGCCAGCAGGTCCCCGGAGGCGGGCTACACCTTC.

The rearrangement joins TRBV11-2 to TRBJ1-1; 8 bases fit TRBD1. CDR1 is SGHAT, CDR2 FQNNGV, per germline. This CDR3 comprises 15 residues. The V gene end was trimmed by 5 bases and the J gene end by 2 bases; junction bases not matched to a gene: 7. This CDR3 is CASSQGAWGNTEAFF. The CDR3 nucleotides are TGTGCCAGCAGCCAGGGGGCTTGGGGAAACACTGAAGCTTTCTTT.

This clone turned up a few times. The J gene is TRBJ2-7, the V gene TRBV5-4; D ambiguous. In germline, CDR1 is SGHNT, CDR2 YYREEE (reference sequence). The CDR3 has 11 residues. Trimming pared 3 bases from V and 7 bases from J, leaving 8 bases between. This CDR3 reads CASSSEVEQYF. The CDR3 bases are TGTGCCAGCAGCTCTGAGGTGGAGCAGTACTTC.

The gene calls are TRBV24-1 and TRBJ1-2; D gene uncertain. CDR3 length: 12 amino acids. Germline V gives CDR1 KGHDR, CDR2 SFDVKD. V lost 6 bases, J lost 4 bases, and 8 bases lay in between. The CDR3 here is CATSNGVYGYTF. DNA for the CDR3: TGTGCCACCAGTAACGGGGTCTATGGCTACACCTTC.

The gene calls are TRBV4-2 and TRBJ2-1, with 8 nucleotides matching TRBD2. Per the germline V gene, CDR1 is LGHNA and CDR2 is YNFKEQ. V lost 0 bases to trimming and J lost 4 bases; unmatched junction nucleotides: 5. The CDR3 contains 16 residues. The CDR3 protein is CASSQDYGRGYNEQFF. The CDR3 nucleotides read TGTGCCAGCAGCCAAGATTACGGGAGGGGTTACAATGAGCAGTTCTTC.

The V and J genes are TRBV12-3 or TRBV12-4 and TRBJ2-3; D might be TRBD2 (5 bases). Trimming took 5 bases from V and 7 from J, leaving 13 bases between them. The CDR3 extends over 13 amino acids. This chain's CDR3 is CASSPQTGNTQYF. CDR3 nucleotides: TGTGCCAGCAGTCCTCAGACCGGGAATACGCAGTATTTT.

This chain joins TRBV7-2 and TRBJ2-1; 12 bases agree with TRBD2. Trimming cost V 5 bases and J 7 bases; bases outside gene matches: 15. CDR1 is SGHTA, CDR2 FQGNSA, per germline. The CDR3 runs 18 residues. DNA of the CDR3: TGTGCCAGCAGCAAGCAGTTCGCTAGCGGGAGGGGGGGGAATGAGCAGTTCTTC. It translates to CASSKQFASGRGGNEQFF. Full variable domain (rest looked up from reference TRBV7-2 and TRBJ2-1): GAGVSQSPSNKVTEKGKDVELRCDPISGHTALYWYRQSLGQGLEFLIYFQGNSAPDKSGLPSDRFSAERTGGSVSTLTIQRTQQEDSAVYLCASSKQFASGRGGNEQFFGPGTRLTVL.

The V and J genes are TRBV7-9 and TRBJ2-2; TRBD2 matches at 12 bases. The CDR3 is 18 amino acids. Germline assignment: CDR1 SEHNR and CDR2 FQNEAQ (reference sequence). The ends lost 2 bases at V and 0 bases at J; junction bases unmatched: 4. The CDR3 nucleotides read TGTGCCAGCAGCTTAACGTGGACTAGCGGGACGAACACCGGGGAGCTGTTTTTT. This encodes CASSLTWTSGTNTGELFF.

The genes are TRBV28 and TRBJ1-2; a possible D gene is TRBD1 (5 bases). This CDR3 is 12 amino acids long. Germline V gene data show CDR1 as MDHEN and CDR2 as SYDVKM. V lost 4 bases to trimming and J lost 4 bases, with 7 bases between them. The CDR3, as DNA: TGTGCCAGCAGTTCCAGGGCCTATGGCTACACCTTC. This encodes CASSSRAYGYTF.

In nucleotides, the CDR3 is TGTGCCTGGAGTGTACGTGGGAGGCCCCACCAAGAGACCCAGTACTTC. Translation gives CAWSVRGRPHQETQYF. The V and J genes are TRBV30 and TRBJ2-5, with D possibly being TRBD2 (6 bases). CDR1 GTSNPN and CDR2 SVGIG come from the germline V gene (reference sequence). The length of the CDR3 is 16 residues. The V gene lost 0 bases and the J gene lost 0 bases, with 14 bases spanning the gap.

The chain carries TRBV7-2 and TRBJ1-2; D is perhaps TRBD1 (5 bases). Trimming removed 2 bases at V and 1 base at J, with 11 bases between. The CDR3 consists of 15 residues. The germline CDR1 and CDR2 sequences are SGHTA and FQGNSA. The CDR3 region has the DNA TGTGCCAGCAGCTTACAGGGTGTCCTTAACTATGGCTACACCTTC. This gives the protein CASSLQGVLNYGYTF.

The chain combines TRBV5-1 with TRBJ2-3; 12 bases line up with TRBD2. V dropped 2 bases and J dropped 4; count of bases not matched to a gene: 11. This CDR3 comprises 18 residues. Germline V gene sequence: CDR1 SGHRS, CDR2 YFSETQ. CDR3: CASSFPLGTSGHADTQYF. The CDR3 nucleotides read TGCGCCAGCAGCTTTCCCCTGGGGACTAGCGGGCACGCAGATACGCAGTATTTT.

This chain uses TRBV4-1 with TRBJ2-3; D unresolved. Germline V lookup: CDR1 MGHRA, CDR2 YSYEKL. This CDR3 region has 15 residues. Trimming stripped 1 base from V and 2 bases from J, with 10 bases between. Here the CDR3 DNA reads TGCGCCAGCAGCCAAGTTTTAACCTACACAGATACGCAGTATTTT. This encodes CASSQVLTYTDTQYF.

In nucleotides, the CDR3 is TGTGCCAGCAGCCTTTCACAGGGGGCGATCGGGGAAGCTTTCTTT. It yields the protein CASSLSQGAIGEAFF. V is TRBV9 and J is TRBJ1-1; the match to TRBD1 covers 9 bases. With 4 bases clipped from V and 8 bases from J, the junction kept 12 bases outside the gene matches. Germline V CDR1 and CDR2: SGDLS, YYNGEE. CDR3 size: 15 residues.

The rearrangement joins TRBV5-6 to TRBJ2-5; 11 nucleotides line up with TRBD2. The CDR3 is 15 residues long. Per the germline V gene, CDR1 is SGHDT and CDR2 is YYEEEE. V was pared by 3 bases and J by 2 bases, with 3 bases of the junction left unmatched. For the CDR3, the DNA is TGTGCCAGCAGCTGGAGGACTAGCGGGCAAGAGACCCAGTACTTC. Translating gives CASSWRTSGQETQYF.